This T cell receptor (beta chain) was captured by sequencing in a study of T cell responses to AZD1222 COVID-19 vaccine. Germline CDR1 and CDR2: SGHDN and FVKESK. The CDR3 totals 15 residues. V was cut by 3 bases and J by 0 bases, with 11 bases left in between. Whole-study results and caveats: Spike-specific TCRs gained breadth and depth after people received two AZD1222 doses. In all cases, repertoires were sampled only after the peak T cell response. Vaccine-related CD4 TCRs covered spike, predominating at 160-218 and 743-854.

Worth noting for this clone: The antigen is not known.

The method was immunoSEQ multiplex PCR; TCRdb's version includes in-frame clones alone and lacks a portion of them. Found here are some 150,000 clones, 85% to 95% of them singletons; the top ten hold approximately 1.6%. The chain carries TRBV14 and TRBJ1-1; no definite D call. The receptor's source is an adult who received the AZD1222 COVID-19 vaccine. Source: peripheral blood, taken 28 days after the second AZD1222 dose. The CDR3 bases are TGTGCCAGCAGCCAGATGGCCATTATGAACACTGAAGCTTTCTTT. This codes for CASSQMAIMNTEAFF. The full variable domain, with the rest looked up from reference TRBV14 and TRBJ1-1, is EAGVTQFPSHSVIEKGQTVTLRCDPISGHDNLYWYRRVMGKEIKFLLHFVKESKQDESGMPNNRFLAERTGGTYSTLKVQPAELEDSGVYFCASSQMAIMNTEAFFGQGTRLTVV.